The present TCR beta chain was sequenced within a study of cytomegalovirus exposure and HLA in healthy donors. The data were produced by immunoSEQ multiplex PCR, yet TCRdb's version contains in-frame clones alone and is incomplete. This sample yields about 120,000 clones, of which 80% to 90% are seen a single time; roughly 2% belongs to the top ten. About this clone itself: Its antigen is not known.

CDR1 and CDR2 from the germline V gene are SNHLY and FYNNEI. The CDR3 is made up of 13 amino acids. V was trimmed by 8 bases and J by 1 base, leaving 11 bases between them. Study observations and caveats: Cytomegalovirus-associated TCR beta chains were listed, numbering some 170. First-cohort TCR clusters were later found to tend to co-occur in the 130 or so validation repertoires.

Material for sequencing was PBMCs. The chain employs TRBV2 and TRBJ1-1; D unresolved. The receptor was isolated from a woman younger than 35 in good health and CMV-seronegative. The CDR3 bases are TGTGCCAGCGAGGTGGCGGCGAACACTGAAGCTTTCTTT. Protein: CASEVAANTEAFF.